The 22 T cell receptor beta chains reported below all come from one sample, sequenced in a study of PD-1 blockade in mismatch repair-deficient tumors. Assay used: immunoSEQ multiplex PCR; TCRdb lists only in-frame clones, some missing. In the table there are roughly 120,000 clones, roughly 80% of which are singletons. The sample consisted of peripheral blood, taken more than 58 weeks after starting pembrolizumab. Receptors originate from an adult with mismatch repair-deficient cancer.

Details on this clone: Other DNA sequences of this sample code for an identical CDR3. The V gene is TRBV30, the J gene TRBJ1-3, with TRBD1 identical over 7 bases. Germline V lookup: CDR1 GTSNPN, CDR2 SVGIG (reference sequence). The ends lost 3 bases at V and 3 bases at J; junction bases unmatched: 2. The CDR3 loop spans 13 amino acids. The CDR3: CAWSTGDGNTIYF. For the CDR3, the DNA is TGTGCCTGGAGCACAGGGGATGGAAACACCATATATTTT.

At least ten counts were recorded for this clone. This chain uses TRBV30 with TRBJ2-2; D not certain. In germline, CDR1 is GTSNPN, CDR2 SVGIG (reference sequence). The CDR3 runs 13 residues. V lost 1 base and J 4 bases, leaving 7 bases between the germline ends. This CDR3 reads CAWSDGITGELFF. For the CDR3, the DNA is TGTGCCTGGAGTGATGGAATCACCGGGGAGCTGTTTTTT.

This rearrangement joins TRBV5-5 to TRBJ2-5; D is uncertain. In germline, CDR1 is SGHKS, CDR2 YYEKEE (reference sequence). The germline V and J ends were trimmed by 2 bases and 4 bases, with 15 bases remaining between them. This CDR3 contains 15 residues. In DNA, the CDR3 is TGTGCCAGCAGCTTTGACTCAAGCCAAGGAGAGACCCAGTACTTC. It encodes CASSFDSSQGETQYF. The entire variable domain, with the rest obtained from reference TRBV5-5 and TRBJ2-5, is as follows: DAGVTQSPTHLIKTRGQQVTLRCSPISGHKSVSWYQQVLGQGPQFIFQYYEKEERGRGNFPDRFSARQFPNYSSELNVNALLLGDSALYLCASSFDSSQGETQYFGPGTRLLVL.

This clone has just a few counts. V usage is TRBV30 and J usage is TRBJ2-2; 11 bases match TRBD2. Trimming cost V 7 bases and J 5 bases; bases outside gene matches: 6. In germline, CDR1 is GTSNPN, CDR2 SVGIG (reference sequence). The CDR3 has 14 amino acids. This chain's CDR3 is CASSTSGSTGELFF. The CDR3, as DNA: TGTGCCTCTTCAACTAGCGGGAGTACCGGGGAGCTGTTTTTT. The full variable domain, its missing parts supplied by reference TRBV30 and TRBJ2-2, is SQTIHQWPATLVQPVGSPLSLECTVEGTSNPNLYWYRQAAGRGLQLLFYSVGIGQISSEVPQNLSASRPQDRQFILSSKKLLLSDSGFYLCASSTSGSTGELFFGEGSRLTVL.

This clone was observed a few times. V gene TRBV23-1 combines with J gene TRBJ1-5; D remains ambiguous. TRBV23-1 is labeled an ORF, and its function is uncertain. The CDR3 runs to 15 residues. V lost 0 bases and J lost 2, with 8 bases in between. Here the CDR3 DNA reads TGCGCCAGCAGTCAATCGGAGGAGGGCAATCAGCCCCAGCATTTT. Amino acid sequence: CASSQSEEGNQPQHF.

The chain uses TRBV2 and TRBJ2-3, with 12 bases lining up with TRBD2. The trim removed 5 bases at V and 6 bases at J, leaving 15 bases unmatched. Germline V gene lookup returns CDR1 SNHLY and CDR2 FYNNEI. The CDR3 is 18 residues long. The DNA for the CDR3 is TGTGCCAGCAGTCTTGCCCCACCGGGACTAGCGGGTCAGGATACGCAGTATTTT. It is translated as CASSLAPPGLAGQDTQYF.

CDR3 bases: TGCGCCAGCAGCTTGTCCCCCAACACTGAAGCTTTCTTT. It is translated as CASSLSPNTEAFF. The gene calls are TRBV5-1 and TRBJ1-1; D remains ambiguous. CDR3 length equals 13 residues. Trimming took 1 base from V and 2 from J, leaving 6 bases between them. Germline-derived CDR1 and CDR2 are SGHRS and YFSETQ.

This chain connects TRBV7-8 to TRBJ1-4; the match to TRBD1 covers 7 bases. The trim removed 4 bases at V and 8 bases at J, leaving 10 bases unmatched. The CDR3 consists of 15 residues. CDR1 is SGHVS and CDR2 is FQNEAQ in the germline V gene. The CDR3 sequence is CASSSWQQGGEKLFF. Here the CDR3 DNA reads TGTGCCAGCAGCTCCTGGCAGCAGGGGGGGGAAAAACTGTTTTTT.

In its sample, this clone was seen a few times. Here the CDR3 DNA reads TGTGCCAGCAGCTTAAGGGGTAGCGGGGGTTCCGATACGCAGTATTTT. This gives the protein CASSLRGSGGSDTQYF. The chain has TRBV11-3 and TRBJ2-3; 9 bases align to TRBD2. This CDR3 is built from 16 residues. Germline V gene data show CDR1 as SGHNT and CDR2 as YENEEA. Unmatched junction bases numbered 9, after V lost 2 bases and J lost 6 bases.

The chain has TRBV7-9 and TRBJ1-1; 8 bases match TRBD1. This CDR3 contains 13 residues. Germline CDR1 SEHNR, CDR2 FQNEAQ (reference sequence). V shed 8 bases, J shed 4 bases, and the junction held 6 bases outside the gene matches. The CDR3 bases are TGTGCCAGCGGGCCAGGGGGCCGCACTGAAGCTTTCTTT. Translating it yields CASGPGGRTEAFF.

This sequence joins TRBV15 and TRBJ2-3, with 9 positions matching TRBD2. This CDR3 has 17 residues. Unmatched junction bases numbered 10, after V lost 4 bases and J lost 2 bases. Per the germline V gene, CDR1 is LNHNV and CDR2 is YYDKDF (reference sequence). CDR3 DNA: TGTGCCACCAGCAAGGATCTGACTAGCGGCAACACAGATACGCAGTATTTT. It is translated as CATSKDLTSGNTDTQYF. The entire variable domain, with the rest obtained from reference TRBV15 and TRBJ2-3, is as follows: DAMVIQNPRYQVTQFGKPVTLSCSQTLNHNVMYWYQQKSSQAPKLLFHYYDKDFNNEADTPDNFQSRRPNTSFCFLDIRSPGLGDTAMYLCATSKDLTSGNTDTQYFGPGTRLTVL.

The V call is TRBV5-4, the J call TRBJ2-1; no reliable D call. Trimming shortened V by 3 bases and J by 4 bases, and 5 bases separated the two germline ends. The CDR3 has 12 amino acids. CDR1 is SGHNT and CDR2 is YYREEE in the germline V gene (reference sequence). CDR3 bases: TGTGCCAGCAGCTCGCAATACAATGAGCAGTTCTTC. Translation: CASSSQYNEQFF.

The chain links TRBV6-5 to TRBJ1-2, with no clear D. V lost 0 bases, J lost 0 bases, and 5 bases lay in between. Germline V gene lookup returns CDR1 MNHEY and CDR2 SVGAGI. This CDR3 is built from 14 residues. The CDR3: CASSYSPANYGYTF. CDR3 DNA: TGTGCCAGCAGTTACTCGCCGGCTAACTATGGCTACACCTTC.

This chain links TRBV9 with TRBJ2-1; 8 nucleotides agree with TRBD1. The ends lost 3 bases at V and 7 bases at J; junction bases unmatched: 12. This CDR3 is built from 16 residues. Germline CDR1 and CDR2: SGDLS and YYNGEE. CDR3 amino acids: CASSASPGGFGNEQFF. The CDR3 nucleotides are TGTGCCAGCAGCGCATCTCCAGGGGGCTTCGGTAATGAGCAGTTCTTC.

This clone appeared a few times. The rearrangement joins TRBV4-1 to TRBJ1-1; TRBD1 might be the D (5 bases). Trimming took off 3 bases at V and 1 base at J, with 12 bases between the two ends. The CDR3 totals 15 residues. Germline CDR1 and CDR2: MGHRA and YSYEKL. The CDR3 sequence is CASSQENQGNTEAFF. In DNA, the CDR3 is TGCGCCAGCAGCCAGGAGAACCAGGGGAACACTGAAGCTTTCTTT.

This clone was counted a few times. The chain couples TRBV10-3 to TRBJ1-5, with 8 positions matching TRBD1. CDR3 length equals 14 residues. Trimming took 9 bases from V and 0 from J; bases not matched to a gene: 4. The germline CDR1 and CDR2 sequences are ENHRY and SYGVKD. DNA for the CDR3: TGTGCCATTGGGACAGGCGATAGCAATCAGCCCCAGCATTTT. It encodes CAIGTGDSNQPQHF.

The V call is TRBV2, the J call TRBJ1-1; perhaps TRBD1 as D (6 bases). Germline V CDR1 and CDR2: SNHLY, FYNNEI. V gave up 5 bases and J gave up 0 bases, with 10 bases separating them. There are 14 residues in the CDR3. For the CDR3, the DNA is TGTGCCAGCAGTAGGGGACACTTGAACACTGAAGCTTTCTTT. Encoded protein: CASSRGHLNTEAFF.

In this sample, this clone turned up a few times. J is TRBJ2-2 and V is TRBV21-1; TRBD2 reflects the table's D call only, with no check against the DNA. TRBV21-1 is tagged as a pseudogene. The CDR3 covers 17 residues. The CDR3 region has the DNA TGTGCCAGCAGCAAAGCGCCCCTAGTCAGCTGCACCGGGGAGCTGTTTTTT. Translation gives CASSKAPLVSCTGELFF.

V gene TRBV2 combines with J gene TRBJ2-2; no reliable D call. The CDR3 totals 13 residues. V was pared by 6 bases and J by 7 bases, with 12 bases between. CDR1 and CDR2 (germline): SNHLY, FYNNEI. The CDR3 spells CASSESRFGELFF. The CDR3 DNA follows: TGTGCCAGCAGCGAATCTAGGTTCGGGGAGCTGTTTTTT.

This clone has more than one count but fewer than ten. V and J are TRBV29-1 and TRBJ1-2; D gene unclear. This CDR3 comprises 12 residues. CDR1 is SQVTM, CDR2 ANQGSEA, per germline. V lost 3 bases and J lost 2, with 7 bases in between. This CDR3 reads CSVEEVNYGYTF. The CDR3 DNA is TGCAGCGTTGAGGAAGTGAACTATGGCTACACCTTC.

This clone was seen only a few times. J is TRBJ2-1 and V is TRBV18; D unresolved. V was pared by 3 bases and J by 3 bases, with 6 bases between. Germline lookup yields CDR1 KGHSH and CDR2 LQKENI. CDR3 length: 13 residues. DNA for the CDR3: TGTGCCAGCTCACCGAAGAGCTACAATGAGCAGTTCTTC. It codes for CASSPKSYNEQFF.

V gene TRBV15 combines with J gene TRBJ1-1; no firm D call. The V end was cut by 5 bases, the J end by 4 bases, with 8 bases between. The CDR3 is 12 residues long. CDR1 is LNHNV and CDR2 is YYDKDF in the germline V gene (reference sequence). CDR3: CATSVGFTEAFF. The CDR3 nucleotides read TGTGCCACCAGCGTTGGGTTCACTGAAGCTTTCTTT.